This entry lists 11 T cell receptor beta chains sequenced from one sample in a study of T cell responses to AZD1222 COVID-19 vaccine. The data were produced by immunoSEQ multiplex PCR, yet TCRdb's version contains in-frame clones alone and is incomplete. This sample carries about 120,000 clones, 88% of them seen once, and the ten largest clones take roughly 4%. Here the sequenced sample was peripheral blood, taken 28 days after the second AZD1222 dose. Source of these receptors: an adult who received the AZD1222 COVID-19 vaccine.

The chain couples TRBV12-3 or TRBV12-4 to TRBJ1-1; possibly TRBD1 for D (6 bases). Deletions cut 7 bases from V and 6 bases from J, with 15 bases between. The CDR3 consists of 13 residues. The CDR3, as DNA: TGTGCCAGCACCAAAGGGACATTCGCTGAAGCTTTCTTT. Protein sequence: CASTKGTFAEAFF.

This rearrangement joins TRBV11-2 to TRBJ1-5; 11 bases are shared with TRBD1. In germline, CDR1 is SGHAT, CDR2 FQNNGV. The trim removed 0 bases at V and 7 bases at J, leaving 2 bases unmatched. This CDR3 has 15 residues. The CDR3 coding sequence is TGTGCCAGCAGCTTAGAGGGGACAGGGGGGCAGCCCCAGCATTTT. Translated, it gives CASSLEGTGGQPQHF.

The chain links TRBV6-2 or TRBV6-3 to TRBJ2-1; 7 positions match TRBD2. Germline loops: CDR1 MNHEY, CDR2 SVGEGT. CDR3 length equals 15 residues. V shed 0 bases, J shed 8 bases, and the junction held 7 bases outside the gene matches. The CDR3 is CASSYSGSSGHEQFF. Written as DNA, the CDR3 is TGTGCCAGCAGTTACTCTGGTTCTAGCGGTCATGAGCAGTTCTTC.

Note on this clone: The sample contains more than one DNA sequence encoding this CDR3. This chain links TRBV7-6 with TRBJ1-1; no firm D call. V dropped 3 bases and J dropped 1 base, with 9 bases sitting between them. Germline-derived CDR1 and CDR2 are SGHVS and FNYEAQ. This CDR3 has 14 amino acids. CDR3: CASSFGFRNTEAFF. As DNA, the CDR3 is TGTGCCAGCAGCTTCGGGTTCCGGAACACTGAAGCTTTCTTT. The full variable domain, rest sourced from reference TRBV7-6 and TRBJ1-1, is GAGVSQSPRYKVTKRGQDVALRCDPISGHVSLYWYRQALGQGPEFLTYFNYEAQQDKSGLPNDRFSAERPEGSISTLTIQRTEQRDSAMYRCASSFGFRNTEAFFGQGTRLTVV.

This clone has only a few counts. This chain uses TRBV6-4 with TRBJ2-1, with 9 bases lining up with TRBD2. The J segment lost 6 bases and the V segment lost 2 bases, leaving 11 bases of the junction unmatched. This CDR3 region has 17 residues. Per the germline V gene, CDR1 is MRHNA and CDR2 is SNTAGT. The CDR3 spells CASSDGAGGGGGNEQFF. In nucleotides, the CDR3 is TGTGCCAGCAGTGACGGGGCTGGCGGGGGGGGCGGCAATGAGCAGTTCTTC.

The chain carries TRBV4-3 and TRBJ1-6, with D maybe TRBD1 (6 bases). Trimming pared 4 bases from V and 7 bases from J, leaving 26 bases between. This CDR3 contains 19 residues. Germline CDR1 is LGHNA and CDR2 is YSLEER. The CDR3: CASSRVGGGDRPLNSPLHF. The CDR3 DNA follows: TGCGCCAGCAGCCGCGTTGGTGGTGGAGACAGGCCGCTCAATTCACCCCTCCACTTT.

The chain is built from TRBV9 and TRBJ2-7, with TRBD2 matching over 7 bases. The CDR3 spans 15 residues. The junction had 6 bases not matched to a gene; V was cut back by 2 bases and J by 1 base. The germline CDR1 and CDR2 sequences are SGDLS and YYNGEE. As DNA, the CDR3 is TGTGCCAGCAGCGTGGGCGGGGGTAGGTCCTACGAGCAGTACTTC. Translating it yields CASSVGGGRSYEQYF.

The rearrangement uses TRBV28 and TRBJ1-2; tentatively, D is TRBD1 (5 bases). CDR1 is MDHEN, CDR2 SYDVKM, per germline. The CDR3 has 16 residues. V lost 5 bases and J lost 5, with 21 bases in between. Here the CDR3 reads CASSTNNRSQDYGYTF. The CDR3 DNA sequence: TGTGCCAGCAGTACAAATAACAGGAGCCAGGATTATGGCTACACCTTC.

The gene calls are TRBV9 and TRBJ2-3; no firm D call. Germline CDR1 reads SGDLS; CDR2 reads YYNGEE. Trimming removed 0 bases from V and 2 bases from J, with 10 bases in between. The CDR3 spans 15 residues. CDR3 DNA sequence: TGTGCCAGCAGCGTAGCTTCGACTTTCACAGATACGCAGTATTTT. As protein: CASSVASTFTDTQYF.

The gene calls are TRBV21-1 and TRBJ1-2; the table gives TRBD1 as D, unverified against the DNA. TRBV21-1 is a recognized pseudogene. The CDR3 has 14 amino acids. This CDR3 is CASIPDRTYYGYTF. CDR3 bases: TGTGCCAGCATTCCGGACAGGACTTACTATGGCTACACCTTC.

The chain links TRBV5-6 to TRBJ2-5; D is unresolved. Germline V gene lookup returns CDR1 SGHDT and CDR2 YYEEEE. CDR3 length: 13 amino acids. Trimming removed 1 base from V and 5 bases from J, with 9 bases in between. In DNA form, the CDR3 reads TGTGCCAGCAGCTTGAGGAACGGGGAGACCCAGTACTTC. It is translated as CASSLRNGETQYF.